Here is one T cell receptor (beta chain) with its context. Antigen: not known. The library protocol tagged individual cDNA molecules with unique molecular identifiers. TCRdb fed the 5' RACE reads into MiXCR, producing one record per CDR3 protein. The sample yields 55,000 to 70,000 distinct CDR3 sequences, more than 4% seen once. This sample is drawn from a study of early T cells in non-severe SARS-CoV-2 infection. About the research overall: Bulk RNA taken from unsorted whole blood was sequenced, leaving chains unpaired.

The V gene lost 5 bases and the J gene lost 0 bases, with 10 bases spanning the gap. This CDR3 is built from 14 residues. CDR1 and CDR2 (germline): SGHRS, YFSETQ. Study-level points and caveats: Private and CD4 specificities were missed by VDJdb matching, which favored anti-spike CD8 responses.

The chain combines TRBV5-1 with TRBJ2-3, with D possibly TRBD2 on 6 matching bases. Source material: whole blood. The TCR originated in an adult who was a healthcare worker with PCR-confirmed SARS-CoV-2 infection or an uninfected control (not recorded which). The chain's CDR3 is CASRSGGSTDTQYF. CDR3 nucleotide sequence: TGCGCCAGCAGGTCCGGGGGTAGCACAGATACGCAGTATTTT.